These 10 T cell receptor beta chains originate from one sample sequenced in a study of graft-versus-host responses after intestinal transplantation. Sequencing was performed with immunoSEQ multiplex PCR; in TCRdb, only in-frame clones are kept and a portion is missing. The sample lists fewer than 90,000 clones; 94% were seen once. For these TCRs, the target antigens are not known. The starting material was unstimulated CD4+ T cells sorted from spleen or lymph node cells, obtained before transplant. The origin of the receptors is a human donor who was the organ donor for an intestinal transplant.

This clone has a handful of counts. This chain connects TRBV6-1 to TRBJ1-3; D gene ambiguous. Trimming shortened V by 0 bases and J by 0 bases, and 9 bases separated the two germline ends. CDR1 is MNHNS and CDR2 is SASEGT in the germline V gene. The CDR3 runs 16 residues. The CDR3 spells CASSEANSPSGNTIYF. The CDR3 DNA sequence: TGTGCCAGCAGTGAAGCGAACAGTCCCTCTGGAAACACCATATATTTT.

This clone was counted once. CDR3 bases: TGTGCCAGCAGCTTAGAGAGCGATGAGACCCAGTACTTC. The encoded protein is CASSLESDETQYF. This chain joins TRBV11-3 and TRBJ2-5; no clear D. Looked up from germline, CDR1 is SGHNT and CDR2 is YENEEA. The CDR3 runs 13 residues. V shed 0 bases and J shed 5 bases, with 7 bases lying between them.

The CDR3 is CASHQGTGYEQYF. CDR3 DNA: TGTGCCAGTCATCAGGGGACAGGGTACGAGCAGTACTTC. V gene TRBV6-6 combines with J gene TRBJ2-7; TRBD1 agrees at 9 bases. Germline CDR1 MNHNY, CDR2 SVGAGI (reference sequence). The CDR3 sequence is 13 residues long. The junction had 7 bases not matched to a gene; V was cut back by 9 bases and J by 4 bases.

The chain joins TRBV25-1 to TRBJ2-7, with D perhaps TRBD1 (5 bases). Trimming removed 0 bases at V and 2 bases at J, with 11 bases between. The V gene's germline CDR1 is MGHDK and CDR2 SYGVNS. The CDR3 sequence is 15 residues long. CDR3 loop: CASSEYVTQAYEQYF. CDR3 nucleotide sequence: TGTGCCAGCAGTGAATATGTGACACAGGCCTACGAGCAGTACTTC.

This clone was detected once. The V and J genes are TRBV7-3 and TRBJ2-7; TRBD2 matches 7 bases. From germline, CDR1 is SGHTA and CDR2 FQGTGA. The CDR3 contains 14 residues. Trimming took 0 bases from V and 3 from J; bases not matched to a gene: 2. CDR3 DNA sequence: TGTGCCAGCAGCTTAACGAGCGGGGACTACGAGCAGTACTTC. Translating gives CASSLTSGDYEQYF.

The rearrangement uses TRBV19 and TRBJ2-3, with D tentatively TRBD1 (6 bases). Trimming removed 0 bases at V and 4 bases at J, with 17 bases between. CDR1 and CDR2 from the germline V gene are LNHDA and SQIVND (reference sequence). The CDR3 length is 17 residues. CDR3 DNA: TGTGCCAGTAGTATAGACCCGAACAGGGTTGGCGCAGATACGCAGTATTTT. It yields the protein CASSIDPNRVGADTQYF.

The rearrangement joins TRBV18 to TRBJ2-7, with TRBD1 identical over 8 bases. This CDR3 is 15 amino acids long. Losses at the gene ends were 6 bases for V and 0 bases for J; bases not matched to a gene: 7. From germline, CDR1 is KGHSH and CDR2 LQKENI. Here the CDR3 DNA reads TGTGCCAGCTCCCCCGACAGGGGTAACTCCTACGAGCAGTACTTC. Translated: CASSPDRGNSYEQYF.

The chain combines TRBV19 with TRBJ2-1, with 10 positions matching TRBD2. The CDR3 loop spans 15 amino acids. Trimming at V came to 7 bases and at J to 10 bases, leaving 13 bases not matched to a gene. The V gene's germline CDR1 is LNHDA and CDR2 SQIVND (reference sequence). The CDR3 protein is CASTKGAGGPREQFF. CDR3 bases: TGTGCCAGTACCAAAGGAGCGGGGGGGCCTCGAGAGCAGTTCTTC.

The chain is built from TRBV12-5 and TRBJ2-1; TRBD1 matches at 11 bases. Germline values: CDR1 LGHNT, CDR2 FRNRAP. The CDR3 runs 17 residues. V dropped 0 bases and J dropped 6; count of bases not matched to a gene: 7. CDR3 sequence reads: CASGLVLGQGGPNEQFF. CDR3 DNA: TGTGCTAGTGGTTTGGTTCTGGGACAGGGGGGCCCCAATGAGCAGTTCTTC.

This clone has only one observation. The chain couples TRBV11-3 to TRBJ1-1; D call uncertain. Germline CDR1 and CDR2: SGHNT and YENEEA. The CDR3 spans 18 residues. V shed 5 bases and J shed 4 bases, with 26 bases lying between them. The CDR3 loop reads CASSAPLTRTSWSTEAFF. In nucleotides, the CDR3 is TGTGCCAGCAGCGCTCCCCTAACACGTACCAGTTGGAGCACTGAAGCTTTCTTT. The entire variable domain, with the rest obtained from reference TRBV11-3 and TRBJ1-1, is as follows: EAGVVQSPRYKIIEKKQPVAFWCNPISGHNTLYWYLQNLGQGPELLIRYENEEAVDDSQLPKDRFSAERLKGVDSTLKIQPAELGDSAVYLCASSAPLTRTSWSTEAFFGQGTRLTVV.